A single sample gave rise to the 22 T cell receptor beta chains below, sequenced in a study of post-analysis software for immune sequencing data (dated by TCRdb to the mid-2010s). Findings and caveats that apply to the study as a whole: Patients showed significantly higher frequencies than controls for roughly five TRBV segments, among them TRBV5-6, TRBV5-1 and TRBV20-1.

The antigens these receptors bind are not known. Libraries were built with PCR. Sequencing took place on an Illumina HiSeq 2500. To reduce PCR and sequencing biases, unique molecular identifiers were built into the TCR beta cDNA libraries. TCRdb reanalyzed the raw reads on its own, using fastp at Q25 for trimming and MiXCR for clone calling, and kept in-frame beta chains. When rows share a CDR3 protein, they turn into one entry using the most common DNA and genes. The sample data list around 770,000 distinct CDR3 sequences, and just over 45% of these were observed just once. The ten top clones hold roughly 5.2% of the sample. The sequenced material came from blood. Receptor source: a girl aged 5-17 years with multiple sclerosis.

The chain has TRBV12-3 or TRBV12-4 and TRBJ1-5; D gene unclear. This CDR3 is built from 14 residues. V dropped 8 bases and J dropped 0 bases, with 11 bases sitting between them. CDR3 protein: CASAPLGSNQPQHF. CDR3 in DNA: TGTGCCAGCGCCCCGTTGGGTAGCAATCAGCCCCAGCATTTT.

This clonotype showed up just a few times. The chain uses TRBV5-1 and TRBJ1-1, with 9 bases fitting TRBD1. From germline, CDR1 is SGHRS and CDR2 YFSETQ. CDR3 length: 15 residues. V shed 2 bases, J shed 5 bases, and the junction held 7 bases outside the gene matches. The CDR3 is CASSFRQGGDTEAFF. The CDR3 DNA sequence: TGCGCCAGCAGCTTCCGACAGGGGGGGGATACTGAAGCTTTCTTT.

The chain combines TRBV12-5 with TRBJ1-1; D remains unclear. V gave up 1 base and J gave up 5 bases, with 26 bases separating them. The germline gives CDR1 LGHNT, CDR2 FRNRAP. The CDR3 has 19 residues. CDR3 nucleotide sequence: TGTGCTAGTGGTTTGGGTCTGAACCGGGCTTTGGGCGTTGTTACTGAAGCTTTCTTT. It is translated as CASGLGLNRALGVVTEAFF.

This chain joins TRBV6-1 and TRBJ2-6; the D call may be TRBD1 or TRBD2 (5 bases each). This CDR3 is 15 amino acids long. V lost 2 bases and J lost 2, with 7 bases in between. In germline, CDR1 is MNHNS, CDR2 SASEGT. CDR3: CASSEWGPGANVLTF. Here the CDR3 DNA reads TGTGCCAGCAGTGAATGGGGACCTGGGGCCAACGTCCTGACTTTC.

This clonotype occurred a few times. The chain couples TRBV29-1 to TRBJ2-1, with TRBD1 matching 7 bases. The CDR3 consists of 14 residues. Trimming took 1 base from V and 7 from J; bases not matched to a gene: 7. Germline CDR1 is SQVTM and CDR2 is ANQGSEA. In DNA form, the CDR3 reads TGCAGCGTTGAAGTCCCAGGGGGTGGAAATGAGCAGTTCTTC. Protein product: CSVEVPGGGNEQFF.

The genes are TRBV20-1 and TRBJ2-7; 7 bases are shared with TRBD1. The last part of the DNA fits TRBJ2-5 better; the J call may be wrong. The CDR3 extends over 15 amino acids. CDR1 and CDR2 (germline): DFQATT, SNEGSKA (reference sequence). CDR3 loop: CSAPDWEQGEETQYF. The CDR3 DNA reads TGCAGTGCCCCTGATTGGGAGCAGGGGGAAGAGACCCAGTACTTC.

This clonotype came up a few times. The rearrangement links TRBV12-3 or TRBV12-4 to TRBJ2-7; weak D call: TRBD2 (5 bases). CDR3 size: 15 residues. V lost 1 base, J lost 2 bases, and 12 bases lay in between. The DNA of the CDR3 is TGTGCCAGCAGTTTAGTTGCTAGCTCTACCTACGAGCAGTACTTC. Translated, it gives CASSLVASSTYEQYF.

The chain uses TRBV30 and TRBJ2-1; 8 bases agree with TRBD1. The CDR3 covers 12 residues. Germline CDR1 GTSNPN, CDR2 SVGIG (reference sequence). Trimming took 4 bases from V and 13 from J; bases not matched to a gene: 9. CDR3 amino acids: CAWKGRGPRQFF. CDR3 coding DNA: TGTGCCTGGAAAGGCAGGGGGCCGCGACAGTTCTTC.

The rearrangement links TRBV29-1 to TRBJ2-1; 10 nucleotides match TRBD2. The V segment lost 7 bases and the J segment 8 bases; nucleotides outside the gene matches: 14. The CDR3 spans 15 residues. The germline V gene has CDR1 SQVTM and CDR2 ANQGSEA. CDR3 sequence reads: CSAAASGSLRDEQFF. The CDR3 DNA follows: TGCAGCGCCGCGGCTAGCGGGAGCCTCCGGGATGAGCAGTTCTTC.

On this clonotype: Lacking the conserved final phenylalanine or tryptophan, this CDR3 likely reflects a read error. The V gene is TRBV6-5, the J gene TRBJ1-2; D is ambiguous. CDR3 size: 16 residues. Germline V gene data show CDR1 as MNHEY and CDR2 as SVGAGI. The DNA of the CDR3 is TGTACCAGCAGTTACTCCGGCGGGTTTGGTAACTATGGCTACACCTTA. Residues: CTSSYSGGFGNYGYTL.

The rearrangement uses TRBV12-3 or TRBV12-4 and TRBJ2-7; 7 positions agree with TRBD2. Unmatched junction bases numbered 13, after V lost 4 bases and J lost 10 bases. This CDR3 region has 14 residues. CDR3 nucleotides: TGTGCCAGCAGTTCCACAGCGTACCGGGAGGCCCAGTACTTC. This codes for CASSSTAYREAQYF.

This chain's CDR3 is CSGGQGSDYGYTF. The CDR3 nucleotides read TGCAGCGGCGGACAGGGGTCGGACTATGGCTACACCTTC. The chain links TRBV29-1 to TRBJ1-2, with 9 positions matching TRBD1. Germline lookup yields CDR1 SQVTM and CDR2 ANQGSEA. Trimming cost V 7 bases and J 3 bases; bases outside gene matches: 6. This CDR3 comprises 13 residues.

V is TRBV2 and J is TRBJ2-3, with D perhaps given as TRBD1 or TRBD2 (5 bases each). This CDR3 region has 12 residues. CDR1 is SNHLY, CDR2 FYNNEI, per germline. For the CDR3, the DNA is TGTGTTTACGGGGCTTCAGGTGATACGCAGTATTTT. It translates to CVYGASGDTQYF.

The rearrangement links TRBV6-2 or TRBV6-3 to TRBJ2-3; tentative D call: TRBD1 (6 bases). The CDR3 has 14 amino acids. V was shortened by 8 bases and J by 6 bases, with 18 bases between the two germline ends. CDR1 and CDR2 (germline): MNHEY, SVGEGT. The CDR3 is CASESGHPLDTQYF. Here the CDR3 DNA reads TGTGCCAGCGAATCGGGACACCCACTCGATACGCAGTATTTT.

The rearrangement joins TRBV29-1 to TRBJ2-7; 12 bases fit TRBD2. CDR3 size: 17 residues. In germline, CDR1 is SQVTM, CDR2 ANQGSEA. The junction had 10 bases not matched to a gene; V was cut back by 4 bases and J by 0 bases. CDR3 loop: CSVGLGLAGRSSYEQYF. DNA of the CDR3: TGCAGCGTTGGCTTGGGACTAGCGGGCCGTAGCTCCTACGAGCAGTACTTC.

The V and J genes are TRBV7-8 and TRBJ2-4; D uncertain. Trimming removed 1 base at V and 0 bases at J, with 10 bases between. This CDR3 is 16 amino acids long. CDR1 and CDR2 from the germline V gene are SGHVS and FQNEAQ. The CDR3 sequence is CASSLGQTLAKNIQYF. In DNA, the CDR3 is TGTGCCAGCAGCTTAGGGCAGACGCTAGCCAAAAACATTCAGTACTTC.

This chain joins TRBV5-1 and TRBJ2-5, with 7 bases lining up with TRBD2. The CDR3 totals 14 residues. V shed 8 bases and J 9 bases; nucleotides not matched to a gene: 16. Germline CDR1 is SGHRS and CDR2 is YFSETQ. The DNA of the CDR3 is TGCGCCAGTGGCGGAGCGGGATCCGGCGAGGCCCAGTACTTC. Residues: CASGGAGSGEAQYF.

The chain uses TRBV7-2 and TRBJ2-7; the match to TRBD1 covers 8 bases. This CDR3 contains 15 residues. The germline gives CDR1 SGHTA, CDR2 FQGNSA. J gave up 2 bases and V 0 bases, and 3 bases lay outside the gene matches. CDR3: CASSLAGQATYEQYF. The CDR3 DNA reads TGTGCCAGCAGCTTAGCGGGACAGGCCACCTACGAGCAGTACTTC.

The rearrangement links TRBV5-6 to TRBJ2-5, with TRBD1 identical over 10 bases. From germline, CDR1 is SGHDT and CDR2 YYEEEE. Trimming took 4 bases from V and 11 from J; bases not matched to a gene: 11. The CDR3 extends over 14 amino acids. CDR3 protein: CASSHPGQGLEQYF. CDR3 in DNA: TGTGCCAGCAGCCACCCGGGACAGGGGCTGGAGCAGTACTTC.

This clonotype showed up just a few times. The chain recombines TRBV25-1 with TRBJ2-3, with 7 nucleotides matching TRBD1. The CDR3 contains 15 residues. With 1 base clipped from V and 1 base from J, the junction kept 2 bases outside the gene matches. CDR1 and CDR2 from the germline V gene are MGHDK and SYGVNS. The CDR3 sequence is CASSEWDRGTDTQYF. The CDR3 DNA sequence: TGTGCCAGCAGTGAATGGGACAGAGGCACAGATACGCAGTATTTT.

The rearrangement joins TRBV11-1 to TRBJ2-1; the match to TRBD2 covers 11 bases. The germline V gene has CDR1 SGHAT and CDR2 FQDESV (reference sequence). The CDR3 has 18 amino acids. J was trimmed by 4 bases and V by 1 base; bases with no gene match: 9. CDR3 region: CASSLVRPTSGKYNEQFF. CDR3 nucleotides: TGTGCCAGCAGCTTAGTCCGGCCGACTAGCGGGAAGTACAATGAGCAGTTCTTC.

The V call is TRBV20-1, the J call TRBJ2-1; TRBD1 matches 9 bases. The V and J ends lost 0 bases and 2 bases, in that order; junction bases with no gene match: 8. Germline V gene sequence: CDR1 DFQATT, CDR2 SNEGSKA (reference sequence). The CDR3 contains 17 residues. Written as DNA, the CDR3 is TGCAGTGCTAGAGATCTTAATTGGGACAGGGCCTACAATGAGCAGTTCTTC. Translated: CSARDLNWDRAYNEQFF.